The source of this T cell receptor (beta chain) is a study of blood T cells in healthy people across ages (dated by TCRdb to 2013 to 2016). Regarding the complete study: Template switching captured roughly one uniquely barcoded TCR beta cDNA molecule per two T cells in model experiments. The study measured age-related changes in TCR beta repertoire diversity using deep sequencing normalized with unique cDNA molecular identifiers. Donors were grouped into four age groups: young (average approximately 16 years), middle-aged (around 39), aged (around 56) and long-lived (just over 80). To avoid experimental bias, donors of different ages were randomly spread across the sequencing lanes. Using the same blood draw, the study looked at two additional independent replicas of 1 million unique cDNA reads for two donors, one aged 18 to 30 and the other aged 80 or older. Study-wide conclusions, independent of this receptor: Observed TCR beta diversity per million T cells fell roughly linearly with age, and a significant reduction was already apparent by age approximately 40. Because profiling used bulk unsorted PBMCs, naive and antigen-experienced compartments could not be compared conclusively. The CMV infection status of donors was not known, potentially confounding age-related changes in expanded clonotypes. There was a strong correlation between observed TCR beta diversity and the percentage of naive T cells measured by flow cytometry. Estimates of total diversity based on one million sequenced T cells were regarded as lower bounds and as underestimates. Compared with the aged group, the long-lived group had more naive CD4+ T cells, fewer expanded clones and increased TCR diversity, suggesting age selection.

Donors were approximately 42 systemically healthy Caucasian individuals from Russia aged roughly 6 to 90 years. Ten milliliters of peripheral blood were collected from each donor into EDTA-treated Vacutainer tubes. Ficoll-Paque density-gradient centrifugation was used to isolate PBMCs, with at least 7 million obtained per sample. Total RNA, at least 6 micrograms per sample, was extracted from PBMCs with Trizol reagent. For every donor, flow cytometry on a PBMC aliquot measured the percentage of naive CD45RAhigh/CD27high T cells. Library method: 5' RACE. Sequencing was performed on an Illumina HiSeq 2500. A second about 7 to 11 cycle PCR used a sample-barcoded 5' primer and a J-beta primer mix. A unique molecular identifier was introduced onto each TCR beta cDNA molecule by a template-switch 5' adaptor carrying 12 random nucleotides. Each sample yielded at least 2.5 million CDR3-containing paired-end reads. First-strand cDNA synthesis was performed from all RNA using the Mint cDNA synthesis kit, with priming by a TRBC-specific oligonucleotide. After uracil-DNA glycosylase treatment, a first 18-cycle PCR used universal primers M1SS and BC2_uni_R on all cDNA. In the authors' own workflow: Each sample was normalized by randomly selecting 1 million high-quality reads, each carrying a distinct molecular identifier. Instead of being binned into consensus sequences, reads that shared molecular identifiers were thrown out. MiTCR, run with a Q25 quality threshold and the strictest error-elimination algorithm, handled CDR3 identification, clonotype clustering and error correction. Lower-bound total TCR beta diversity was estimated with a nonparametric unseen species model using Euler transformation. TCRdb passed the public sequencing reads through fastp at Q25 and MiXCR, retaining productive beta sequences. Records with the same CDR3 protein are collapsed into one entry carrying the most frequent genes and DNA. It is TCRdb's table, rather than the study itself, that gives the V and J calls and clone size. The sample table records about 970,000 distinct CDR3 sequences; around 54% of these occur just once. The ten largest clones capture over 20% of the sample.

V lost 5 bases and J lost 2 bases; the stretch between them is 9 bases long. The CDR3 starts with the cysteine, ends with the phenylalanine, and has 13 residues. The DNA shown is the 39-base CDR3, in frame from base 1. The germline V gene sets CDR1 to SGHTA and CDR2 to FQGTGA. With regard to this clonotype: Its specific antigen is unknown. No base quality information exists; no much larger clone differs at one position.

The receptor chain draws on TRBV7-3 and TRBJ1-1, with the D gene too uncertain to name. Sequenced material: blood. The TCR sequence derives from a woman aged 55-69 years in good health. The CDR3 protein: CASSANSNTEAFF. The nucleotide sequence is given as TGTGCCAGCAGCGCGAACAGTAACACTGAAGCTTTCTTT.